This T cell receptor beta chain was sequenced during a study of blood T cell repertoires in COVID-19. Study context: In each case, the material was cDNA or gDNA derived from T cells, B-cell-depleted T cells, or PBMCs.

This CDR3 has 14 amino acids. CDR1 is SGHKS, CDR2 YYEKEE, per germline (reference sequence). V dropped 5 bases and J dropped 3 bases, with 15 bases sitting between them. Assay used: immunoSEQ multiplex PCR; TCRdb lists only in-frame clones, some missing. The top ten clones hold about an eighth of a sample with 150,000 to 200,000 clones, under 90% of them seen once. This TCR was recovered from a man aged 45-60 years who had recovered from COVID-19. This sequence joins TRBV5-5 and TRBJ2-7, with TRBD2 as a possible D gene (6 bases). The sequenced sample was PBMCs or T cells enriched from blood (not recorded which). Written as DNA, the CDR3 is TGTGCCAGCAGTCCTGGACACGGGGGCTACGAGCAGTACTTC. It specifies CASSPGHGGYEQYF. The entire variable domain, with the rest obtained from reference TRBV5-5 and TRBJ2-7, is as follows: DAGVTQSPTHLIKTRGQQVTLRCSPISGHKSVSWYQQVLGQGPQFIFQYYEKEERGRGNFPDRFSARQFPNYSSELNVNALLLGDSALYLCASSPGHGGYEQYFGPGTRLTVT.